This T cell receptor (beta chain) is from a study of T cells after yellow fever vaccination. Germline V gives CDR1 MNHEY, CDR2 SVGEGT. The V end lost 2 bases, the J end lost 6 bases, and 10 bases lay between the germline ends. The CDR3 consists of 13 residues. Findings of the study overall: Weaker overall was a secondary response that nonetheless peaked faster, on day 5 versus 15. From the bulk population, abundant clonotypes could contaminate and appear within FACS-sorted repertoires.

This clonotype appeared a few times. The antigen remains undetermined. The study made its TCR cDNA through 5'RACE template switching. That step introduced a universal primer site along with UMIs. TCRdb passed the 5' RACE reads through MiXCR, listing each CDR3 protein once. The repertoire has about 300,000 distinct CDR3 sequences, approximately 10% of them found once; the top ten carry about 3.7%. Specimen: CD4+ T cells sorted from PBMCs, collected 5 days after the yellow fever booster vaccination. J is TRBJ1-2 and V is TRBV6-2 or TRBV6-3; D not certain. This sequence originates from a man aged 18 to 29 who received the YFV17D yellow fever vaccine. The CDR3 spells CASSYPRVNGYTF. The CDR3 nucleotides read TGTGCCAGCAGTTACCCACGGGTCAATGGCTACACCTTC.